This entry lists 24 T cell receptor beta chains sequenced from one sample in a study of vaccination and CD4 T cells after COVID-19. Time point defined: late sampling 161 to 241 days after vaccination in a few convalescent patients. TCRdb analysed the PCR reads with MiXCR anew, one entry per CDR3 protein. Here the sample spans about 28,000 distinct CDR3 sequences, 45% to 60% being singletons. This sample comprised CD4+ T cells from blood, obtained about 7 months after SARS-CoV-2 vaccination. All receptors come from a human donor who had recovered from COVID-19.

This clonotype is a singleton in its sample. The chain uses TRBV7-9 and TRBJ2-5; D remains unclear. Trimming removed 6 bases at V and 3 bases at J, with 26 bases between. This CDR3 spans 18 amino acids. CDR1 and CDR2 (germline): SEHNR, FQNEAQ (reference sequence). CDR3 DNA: TGTGCCAGCAGTCACCCCTCTTTAAGATGGGTTTCAAAAGAGACCCAGTACTTC. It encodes CASSHPSLRWVSKETQYF.

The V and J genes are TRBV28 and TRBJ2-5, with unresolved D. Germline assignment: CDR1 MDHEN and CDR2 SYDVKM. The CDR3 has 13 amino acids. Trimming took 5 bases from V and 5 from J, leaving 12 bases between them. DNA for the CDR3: TGTGCCAGCAGTCTCCCCCCCTTGGAGACCCAGTACTTC. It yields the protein CASSLPPLETQYF.

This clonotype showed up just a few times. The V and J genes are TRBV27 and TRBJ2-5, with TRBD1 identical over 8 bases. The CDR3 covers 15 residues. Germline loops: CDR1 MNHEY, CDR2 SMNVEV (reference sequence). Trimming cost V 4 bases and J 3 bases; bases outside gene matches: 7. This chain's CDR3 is CASSSAPTGEETQYF. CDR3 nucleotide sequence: TGTGCCAGCAGTTCCGCCCCGACAGGGGAAGAGACCCAGTACTTC.

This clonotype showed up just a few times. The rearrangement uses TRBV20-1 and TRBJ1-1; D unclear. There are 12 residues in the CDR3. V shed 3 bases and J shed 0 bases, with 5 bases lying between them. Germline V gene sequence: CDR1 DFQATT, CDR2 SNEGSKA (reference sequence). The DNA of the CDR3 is TGCAGTGCTAGCGAGGTGAACACTGAAGCTTTCTTT. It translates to CSASEVNTEAFF.

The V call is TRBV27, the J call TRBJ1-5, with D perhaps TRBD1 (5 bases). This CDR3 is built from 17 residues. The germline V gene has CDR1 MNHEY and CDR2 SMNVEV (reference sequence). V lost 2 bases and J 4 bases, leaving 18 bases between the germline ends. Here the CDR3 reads CASSLSRSGVRNQPQHF. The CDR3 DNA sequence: TGTGCCAGCAGTTTAAGTCGGTCGGGGGTGAGGAATCAGCCCCAGCATTTT.

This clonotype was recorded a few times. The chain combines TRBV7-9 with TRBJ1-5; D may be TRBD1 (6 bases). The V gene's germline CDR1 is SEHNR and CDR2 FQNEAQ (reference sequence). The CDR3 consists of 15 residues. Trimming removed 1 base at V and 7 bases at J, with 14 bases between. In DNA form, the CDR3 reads TGTGCCAGCAGCTTAGGTGACAGGCGGGGACAGCCCCAGCATTTT. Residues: CASSLGDRRGQPQHF.

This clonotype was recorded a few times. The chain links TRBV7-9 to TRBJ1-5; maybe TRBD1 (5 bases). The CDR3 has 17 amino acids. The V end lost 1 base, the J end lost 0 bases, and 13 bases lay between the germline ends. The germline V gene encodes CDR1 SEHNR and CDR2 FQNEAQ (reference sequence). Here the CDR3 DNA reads TGTGCCAGCAGCTTAGACTGGGGGGGTTTTAGCAATCAGCCCCAGCATTTT. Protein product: CASSLDWGGFSNQPQHF.

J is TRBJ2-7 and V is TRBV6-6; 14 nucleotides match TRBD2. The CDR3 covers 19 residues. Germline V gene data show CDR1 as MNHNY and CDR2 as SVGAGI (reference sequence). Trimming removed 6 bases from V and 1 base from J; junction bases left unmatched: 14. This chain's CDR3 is CASSRPGLAGVGRSYEQYF. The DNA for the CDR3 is TGTGCCAGCAGCCGTCCGGGACTAGCGGGAGTGGGCCGATCCTACGAGCAGTACTTC.

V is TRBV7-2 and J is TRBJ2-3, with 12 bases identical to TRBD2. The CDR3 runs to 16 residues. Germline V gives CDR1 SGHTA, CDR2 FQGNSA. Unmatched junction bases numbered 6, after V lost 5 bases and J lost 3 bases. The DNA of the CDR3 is TGTGCCAGCAGCGGAGGGACTAGCGGGTCGACAGATACGCAGTATTTT. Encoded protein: CASSGGTSGSTDTQYF.

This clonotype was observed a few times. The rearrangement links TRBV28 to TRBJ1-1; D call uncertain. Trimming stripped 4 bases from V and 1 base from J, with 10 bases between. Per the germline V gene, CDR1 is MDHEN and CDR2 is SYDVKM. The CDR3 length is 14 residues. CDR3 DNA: TGTGCCAGCAGTTCGGCCCACCCGAACACTGAAGCTTTCTTT. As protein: CASSSAHPNTEAFF.

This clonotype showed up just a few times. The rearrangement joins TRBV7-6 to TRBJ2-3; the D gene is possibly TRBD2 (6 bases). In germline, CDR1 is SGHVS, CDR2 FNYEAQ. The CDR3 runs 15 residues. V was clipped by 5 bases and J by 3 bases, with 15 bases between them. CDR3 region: CASSARRLDTDTQYF. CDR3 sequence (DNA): TGTGCCAGCAGCGCCCGCCGACTAGATACAGATACGCAGTATTTT.

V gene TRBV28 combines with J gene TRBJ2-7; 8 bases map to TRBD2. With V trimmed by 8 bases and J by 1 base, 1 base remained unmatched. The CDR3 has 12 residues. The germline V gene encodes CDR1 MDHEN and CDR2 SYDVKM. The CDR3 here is CASREGSYEQYF. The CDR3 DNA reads TGTGCCAGCCGGGAGGGTTCCTACGAGCAGTACTTC.

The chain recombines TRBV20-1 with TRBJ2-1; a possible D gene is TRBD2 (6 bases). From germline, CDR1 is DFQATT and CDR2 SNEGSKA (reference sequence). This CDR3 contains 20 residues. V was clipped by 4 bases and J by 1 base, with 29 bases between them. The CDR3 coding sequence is TGCAGTGCTACAGGTGGCAGGCCCGGGGGAGACTTACTTTCCTACAATGAGCAGTTCTTC. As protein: CSATGGRPGGDLLSYNEQFF.

The CDR3, as DNA: TGTGCCAGCAGCTCGGGACTAGATACGCAGTATTTT. This sequence encodes CASSSGLDTQYF. V is TRBV7-2 and J is TRBJ2-3; a weak D match, TRBD2 (6 bases). Germline lookup yields CDR1 SGHTA and CDR2 FQGNSA. This CDR3 is built from 12 residues. V was clipped by 4 bases and J by 5 bases, with 7 bases between them.

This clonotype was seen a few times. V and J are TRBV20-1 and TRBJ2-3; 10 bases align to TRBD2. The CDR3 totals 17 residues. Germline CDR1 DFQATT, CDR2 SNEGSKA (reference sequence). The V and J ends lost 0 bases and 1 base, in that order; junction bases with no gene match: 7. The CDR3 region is CSARDLGAGGGTDTQYF. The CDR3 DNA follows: TGCAGTGCTAGAGATCTAGGAGCGGGAGGGGGCACAGATACGCAGTATTTT.

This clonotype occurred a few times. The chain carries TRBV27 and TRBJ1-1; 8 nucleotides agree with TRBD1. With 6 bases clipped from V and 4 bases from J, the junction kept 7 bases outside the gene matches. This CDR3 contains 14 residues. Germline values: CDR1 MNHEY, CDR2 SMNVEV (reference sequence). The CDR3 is CASSDLTGGTEAFF. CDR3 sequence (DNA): TGTGCCAGCAGCGACCTAACAGGGGGCACTGAAGCTTTCTTT.

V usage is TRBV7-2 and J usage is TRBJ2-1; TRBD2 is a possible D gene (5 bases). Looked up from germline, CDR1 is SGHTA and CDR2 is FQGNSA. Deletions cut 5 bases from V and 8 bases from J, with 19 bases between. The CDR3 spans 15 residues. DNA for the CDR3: TGTGCCAGCAGCCCAGGTCCCGGGATCCCTCATGAGCAGTTCTTC. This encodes CASSPGPGIPHEQFF.

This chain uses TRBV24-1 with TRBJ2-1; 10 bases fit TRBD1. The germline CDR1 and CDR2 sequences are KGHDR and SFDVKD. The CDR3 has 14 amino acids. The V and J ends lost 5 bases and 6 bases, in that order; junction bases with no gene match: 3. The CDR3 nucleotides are TGTGCCACCAGTGCCTGGGACAGGGGCAATGAGCAGTTCTTC. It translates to CATSAWDRGNEQFF.

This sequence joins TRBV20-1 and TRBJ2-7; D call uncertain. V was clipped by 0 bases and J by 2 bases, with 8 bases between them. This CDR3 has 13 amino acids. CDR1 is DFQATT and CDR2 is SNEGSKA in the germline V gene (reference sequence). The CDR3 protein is CSARDIRTYEQYF. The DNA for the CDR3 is TGCAGTGCTAGAGATATACGAACCTACGAGCAGTACTTC.

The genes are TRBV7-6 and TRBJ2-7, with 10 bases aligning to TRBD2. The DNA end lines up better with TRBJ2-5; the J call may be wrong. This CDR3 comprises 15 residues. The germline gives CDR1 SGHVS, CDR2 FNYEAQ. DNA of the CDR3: TGTGCCAGCAGCACCGGACTAGCGGTAACGGAGACCCAGTACTTC. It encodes CASSTGLAVTETQYF.

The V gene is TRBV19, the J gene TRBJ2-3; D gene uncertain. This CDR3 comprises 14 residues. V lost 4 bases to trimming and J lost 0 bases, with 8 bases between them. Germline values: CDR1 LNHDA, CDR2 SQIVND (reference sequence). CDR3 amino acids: CASSKLRSTDTQYF. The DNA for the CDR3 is TGTGCCAGTAGTAAGCTTAGAAGCACAGATACGCAGTATTTT.

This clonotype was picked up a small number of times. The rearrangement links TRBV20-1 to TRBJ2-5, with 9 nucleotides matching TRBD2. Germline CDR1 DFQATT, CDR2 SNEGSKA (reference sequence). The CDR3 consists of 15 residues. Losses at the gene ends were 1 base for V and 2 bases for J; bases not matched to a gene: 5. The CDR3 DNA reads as TGCAGTGCTAGAGTTGCGGGAGGGCCACAAGAGACCCAGTACTTC. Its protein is CSARVAGGPQETQYF.

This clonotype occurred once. Here the CDR3 reads CAWSPPPRLAVTYEQYF. DNA for the CDR3: TGTGCCTGGAGCCCACCCCCAAGACTAGCGGTGACCTACGAGCAGTACTTC. The chain uses TRBV30 and TRBJ2-7; TRBD2 agrees at 9 bases. The CDR3 consists of 17 residues. V was pared by 3 bases and J by 2 bases, with 14 bases of the junction left unmatched. In germline, CDR1 is GTSNPN, CDR2 SVGIG (reference sequence). Together with reference TRBV30 and TRBJ2-7, the CDR3 gives the full variable domain: SQTIHQWPATLVQPVGSPLSLECTVEGTSNPNLYWYRQAAGRGLQLLFYSVGIGQISSEVPQNLSASRPQDRQFILSSKKLLLSDSGFYLCAWSPPPRLAVTYEQYFGPGTRLTVT.

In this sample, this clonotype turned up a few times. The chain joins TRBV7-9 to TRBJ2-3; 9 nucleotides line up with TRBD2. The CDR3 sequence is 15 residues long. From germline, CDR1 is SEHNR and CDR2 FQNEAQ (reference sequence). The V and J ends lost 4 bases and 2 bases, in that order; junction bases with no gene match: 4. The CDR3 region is CASSWIAGDTDTQYF. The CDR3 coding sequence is TGTGCCAGCAGCTGGATAGCGGGAGACACAGATACGCAGTATTTT.